This TCR beta chain was identified in a study of T-cell reconstitution after alpha-beta-depleted transplantation in children. Study results and caveats: There were reportedly several hundred expanded graft clones from which alpha-beta T cells came about two months after transplant.

Germline values: CDR1 SGHRS, CDR2 YFSETQ. The CDR3 spans 16 residues. The V and J ends lost 4 bases and 4 bases respectively, with 17 bases between them. In this sample, this clonotype turned up a few times. Its antigen is still unknown. Unique molecular identifiers tagged the TCRbeta library. TCRdb re-called the PCR reads through MiXCR, storing one row per CDR3 protein. This sample yields fewer than 400,000 distinct CDR3 sequences, of which approximately 23% are seen a single time; approximately 11% belongs to the top ten. This TCR came from a male patient younger than 18 who had a stem cell transplant for acute lymphoblastic leukemia, so the T cells may come from the graft donor. This rearrangement joins TRBV5-1 to TRBJ2-2; possibly TRBD2 for D (6 bases). The sequencing used PBMCs, mostly from graft donor cells, collected 180 days after TCRalphabeta/CD19-depleted stem cell transplant. CDR3 protein: CASSPSAASVTGELFF. CDR3 DNA sequence: TGCGCCAGCAGCCCCTCCGCGGCTAGCGTCACCGGGGAGCTGTTTTTT.